One sample yielded the 28 T cell receptor beta chains listed below, sequenced in a study of shared clonotypes between healthy human individuals. Produced via immunoSEQ multiplex PCR; TCRdb's table is partial and in-frame only. This table holds around 100,000 clones, approximately 70% found once. Sequenced input: memory CD8+ T cells sorted from blood. Subset in this sample: CD45RO+ cells pooled with CCR7-negative TemRA cells. The receptors were gathered from a woman aged 25 to 39 in good health.

CDR3 bases: TGTGCCAGCAGTCCCCGGGACTACTCCTACAATGAGCAGTTCTTC. Translating it yields CASSPRDYSYNEQFF. The chain recombines TRBV27 with TRBJ2-1; 7 nucleotides line up with TRBD2. The CDR3 is 15 amino acids. The V segment lost 5 bases and the J segment 0 bases; nucleotides outside the gene matches: 4. Germline V gene lookup returns CDR1 MNHEY and CDR2 SMNVEV (reference sequence).

V and J are TRBV10-1 and TRBJ2-3; the D call may be TRBD1 or TRBD2 (5 bases each). The germline V gene has CDR1 WNHNN and CDR2 SYGVQD (reference sequence). The length of the CDR3 is 15 residues. The ends were cut back, 7 bases at V and 4 bases at J, with 18 bases in the middle. CDR3 loop: CASKNYTGLSDTQYF. The DNA for the CDR3 is TGCGCCAGCAAAAACTACACGGGGCTGTCAGATACGCAGTATTTT.

The J gene is TRBJ2-7, the V gene TRBV9, with TRBD2 identical over 9 bases. CDR1 SGDLS and CDR2 YYNGEE come from the germline V gene. Losses at the gene ends were 4 bases for V and 3 bases for J; bases not matched to a gene: 8. This CDR3 region has 15 residues. CDR3 amino acids: CASSSRDSGSYEQYF. CDR3 in DNA: TGTGCCAGCAGCTCCAGAGATAGCGGGAGCTACGAGCAGTACTTC.

The gene calls are TRBV5-1 and TRBJ2-3; weak D call: TRBD1 (5 bases). The V gene lost 1 base and the J gene lost 3 bases, with 9 bases spanning the gap. CDR1 is SGHRS, CDR2 YFSETQ, per germline. The CDR3 has 14 residues. This CDR3 is CASSLWSGTDTQYF. Written as DNA, the CDR3 is TGCGCCAGCAGCTTGTGGTCAGGGACAGATACGCAGTATTTT.

The genes are TRBV28 and TRBJ2-1; 10 bases are a match to TRBD2. Germline CDR1 MDHEN, CDR2 SYDVKM. CDR3 size: 16 residues. J lost 7 bases, V lost 4 bases, and 10 bases had no gene match. The CDR3 protein is CASSSAPGLAWNEQFF. Here the CDR3 DNA reads TGTGCCAGCAGTTCAGCCCCGGGACTAGCGTGGAATGAGCAGTTCTTC.

This chain uses TRBV11-2 with TRBJ2-7; possibly TRBD1 for D (6 bases). Between the trimmed V and J ends, which lost 1 base and 6 bases, there was a span of 10 bases. Per germline, CDR1 SGHAT and CDR2 FQNNGV. The CDR3 covers 13 residues. The CDR3 DNA sequence: TGTGCCAGCAGCTTAGCCGTGGGGGCCGAGCAGTACTTC. It yields the protein CASSLAVGAEQYF.

The chain has TRBV9 and TRBJ2-7; D might be TRBD2 (6 bases). The germline CDR1 and CDR2 sequences are SGDLS and YYNGEE. CDR3 size: 14 residues. V lost 4 bases to trimming and J lost 5 bases, with 16 bases between them. This CDR3 is CASSPGLPPHEQYF. CDR3 nucleotides: TGTGCCAGCAGCCCGGGACTTCCCCCTCACGAGCAGTACTTC.

This clone was observed a few times. The chain has TRBV19 and TRBJ1-2; D ambiguous. This CDR3 is 12 amino acids long. Germline loops: CDR1 LNHDA, CDR2 SQIVND (reference sequence). Trimming cost V 6 bases and J 4 bases, with 9 bases left between them. The DNA of the CDR3 is TGTGCCAGTAGGGATCAGGCCTATGGCTACACCTTC. Translated, it gives CASRDQAYGYTF.

This clone was picked up a small number of times. The chain links TRBV29-1 to TRBJ2-7; 11 bases are shared with TRBD1. The ends lost 6 bases at V and 6 bases at J; junction bases unmatched: 7. CDR1 and CDR2 (germline): SQVTM, ANQGSEA. The CDR3 has 13 amino acids. In DNA form, the CDR3 reads TGCAGCGTGGGACAGGGGGACGGGGGCGAGCAGTACTTC. Protein sequence: CSVGQGDGGEQYF.

The CDR3 DNA sequence: TGTGCCAGCAGCACAGCGGGAGGAAGGGGTTACGAGCAGTACTTC. Its protein is CASSTAGGRGYEQYF. The V and J genes are TRBV11-2 and TRBJ2-7; 9 bases fit TRBD2. Germline trimming cut 5 bases from V and 4 bases from J; bases unmatched to any gene: 9. The CDR3 is made up of 15 amino acids. CDR1 is SGHAT and CDR2 is FQNNGV in the germline V gene.

The gene calls are TRBV4-1 and TRBJ2-2; TRBD1 aligns across 11 bases. The length of the CDR3 is 16 residues. CDR1 is MGHRA and CDR2 is YSYEKL in the germline V gene. The V and J ends lost 3 bases and 4 bases, in that order; junction bases with no gene match: 4. The CDR3 reads CASSQDRGQVTGELFF. DNA of the CDR3: TGCGCCAGCAGCCAGGACAGGGGGCAGGTCACCGGGGAGCTGTTTTTT.

This clone appeared a few times. J is TRBJ2-3 and V is TRBV25-1; 9 positions agree with TRBD1. Trimming cost V 3 bases and J 2 bases; bases outside gene matches: 6. CDR1 is MGHDK and CDR2 is SYGVNS in the germline V gene. The CDR3 extends over 16 amino acids. The CDR3: CASSEDRGHYTDTQYF. DNA of the CDR3: TGTGCCAGCAGTGAGGACAGGGGACACTACACAGATACGCAGTATTTT.

The chain joins TRBV25-1 to TRBJ2-5; no clear D gene. Trimming removed 8 bases from V and 5 bases from J, with 9 bases in between. The V gene's germline CDR1 is MGHDK and CDR2 SYGVNS. The CDR3 is made up of 11 amino acids. The CDR3 region has the DNA TGTGCCAGCTTCGATTCGGAGACCCAGTACTTC. Translation: CASFDSETQYF.

As to this clone: The same CDR3 arises from other DNA sequences in this sample as well. This chain uses TRBV4-1 with TRBJ2-7; the D is unclear. Germline loops: CDR1 MGHRA, CDR2 YSYEKL. The CDR3 runs to 14 residues. With 1 base removed from V and 5 bases from J, the gap between germline ends came to 12 bases. CDR3 coding DNA: TGCGCCAGCAGCCAAGTTGCGGCGGTCCACGAGCAGTACTTC. Protein sequence: CASSQVAAVHEQYF.

In the case of this clone: A read error may produce the germline difference seen at one junction end. V gene TRBV4-2 combines with J gene TRBJ2-7; a weak D match, TRBD2 (9 bases). Germline assignment: CDR1 LGHNA and CDR2 YNFKEQ. The CDR3 loop spans 17 amino acids. The CDR3 nucleotides read TGTGCCAGCAGTCAAGCAGGGGGCGGGAGGGCCTTGTACGAGCAGTACTTC. Translated, it gives CASSQAGGGRALYEQYF.

This clone occurred many times. The V gene is TRBV19, the J gene TRBJ2-7; 7 bases agree with TRBD1. V lost 1 base, J lost 6 bases, and 12 bases stayed unmatched. Germline CDR1 is LNHDA and CDR2 is SQIVND (reference sequence). The CDR3 extends over 16 amino acids. CDR3 coding DNA: TGTGCCAGTAGTATAGCACCCCCGGGACAGTTTAGCGAGCAGTACTTC. Protein sequence: CASSIAPPGQFSEQYF.

This chain joins TRBV11-2 and TRBJ1-1; unclear D gene. The CDR3 has 12 residues. Trimming cost V 1 base and J 10 bases, with 10 bases left between them. Germline V gene sequence: CDR1 SGHAT, CDR2 FQNNGV. This CDR3 is CASSLGAALAFF. The DNA for the CDR3 is TGTGCCAGCAGCTTAGGGGCGGCGCTAGCTTTCTTT.

The chain carries TRBV10-2 and TRBJ1-4; 7 bases are shared with TRBD1. This CDR3 spans 13 amino acids. In germline, CDR1 is WSHSY, CDR2 SAAADI. J lost 8 bases, V lost 11 bases, and 11 bases had no gene match. The chain's CDR3 is CAVQQGLGEKLFF. As DNA, the CDR3 is TGCGCCGTCCAACAGGGGTTAGGGGAAAAACTGTTTTTT.

V gene TRBV7-2 combines with J gene TRBJ1-2; D gene unclear. With 2 bases removed from V and 8 bases from J, the gap between germline ends came to 12 bases. Germline values: CDR1 SGHTA, CDR2 FQGNSA. CDR3 length: 13 residues. The CDR3 nucleotides are TGTGCCAGCAGCTTATTCTATTTGGGCGGCTACACCTTC. Protein product: CASSLFYLGGYTF.

V is TRBV27 and J is TRBJ1-5; 11 nucleotides agree with TRBD1. Germline V lookup: CDR1 MNHEY, CDR2 SMNVEV (reference sequence). This CDR3 has 16 amino acids. V trimming: 4 bases; J trimming: 2 bases; junction bases outside the gene matches: 4. The CDR3 region has the DNA TGTGCCAGCAGTTCAGGACAGGGGGCGGGCAATCAGCCCCAGCATTTT. As protein: CASSSGQGAGNQPQHF.

This clone was counted a single time. This sequence joins TRBV27 and TRBJ1-5, with TRBD1 matching 7 bases. The CDR3 runs to 14 residues. The V gene end was trimmed by 2 bases and the J gene end by 4 bases; junction bases not matched to a gene: 2. CDR1 is MNHEY and CDR2 is SMNVEV in the germline V gene (reference sequence). The CDR3 sequence is CASSLRDSNQPQHF. CDR3 in DNA: TGTGCCAGCAGTTTAAGGGACAGTAATCAGCCCCAGCATTTT.

The rearrangement uses TRBV5-1 and TRBJ2-7; 9 positions agree with TRBD1. This CDR3 is built from 14 residues. CDR1 SGHRS and CDR2 YFSETQ come from the germline V gene. Germline trimming cut 4 bases from V and 6 bases from J; bases unmatched to any gene: 8. CDR3: CASSPRDRVFEQYF. Written as DNA, the CDR3 is TGCGCCAGCAGCCCTCGGGACAGGGTGTTCGAGCAGTACTTC.

The chain combines TRBV15 with TRBJ2-7, with D hard to call. This CDR3 is 16 amino acids long. V lost 0 bases and J 1 base, leaving 13 bases between the germline ends. Germline V lookup: CDR1 LNHNV, CDR2 YYDKDF (reference sequence). The CDR3 bases are TGTGCCACCAGCAGAGATGTTTTACAGATATCCTACGAGCAGTACTTC. Protein product: CATSRDVLQISYEQYF.

The rearrangement links TRBV28 to TRBJ1-5, with no clear D. With 1 base removed from V and 5 bases from J, the gap between germline ends came to 12 bases. Per germline, CDR1 MDHEN and CDR2 SYDVKM. This CDR3 has 15 amino acids. This chain's CDR3 is CASSLFLGTDQPQHF. In DNA form, the CDR3 reads TGTGCCAGCAGTTTATTTTTAGGTACGGATCAGCCCCAGCATTTT. The full variable domain, rest sourced from reference TRBV28 and TRBJ1-5, is DVKVTQSSRYLVKRTGEKVFLECVQDMDHENMFWYRQDPGLGLRLIYFSYDVKMKEKGDIPEGYSVSREKKERFSLILESASTNQTSMYLCASSLFLGTDQPQHFGDGTRLSIL.

This clone was recorded only once. The genes are TRBV19 and TRBJ2-7; 8 bases are shared with TRBD1. Germline-derived CDR1 and CDR2 are LNHDA and SQIVND (reference sequence). The CDR3 sequence is 14 residues long. The V and J ends lost 5 bases and 3 bases, in that order; junction bases with no gene match: 6. CDR3 coding DNA: TGTGCCAGTAGTCTCCGGGACAGGATCTACGAGCAGTACTTC. Its translation: CASSLRDRIYEQYF.

The genes are TRBV27 and TRBJ1-2; 7 positions agree with TRBD1. J gave up 3 bases and V 3 bases, and 7 bases lay outside the gene matches. CDR3 length equals 15 residues. Germline V gene lookup returns CDR1 MNHEY and CDR2 SMNVEV (reference sequence). The CDR3: CASSFSQGDDYGYTF. CDR3 DNA sequence: TGTGCCAGCAGTTTCTCCCAGGGGGATGACTATGGCTACACCTTC.

The table lists this clone with a few counts. This chain connects TRBV19 to TRBJ2-1; the match to TRBD1 covers 7 bases. V lost 6 bases to trimming and J lost 7 bases; unmatched junction nucleotides: 6. The germline V gene encodes CDR1 LNHDA and CDR2 SQIVND (reference sequence). The CDR3 consists of 13 residues. CDR3 nucleotide sequence: TGTGCCAGTAGCCGGACAGGTCTAAATGAGCAGTTCTTC. It translates to CASSRTGLNEQFF. The full variable domain, rest sourced from reference TRBV19 and TRBJ2-1, is DGGITQSPKYLFRKEGQNVTLSCEQNLNHDAMYWYRQDPGQGLRLIYYSQIVNDFQKGDIAEGYSVSREKKESFPLTVTSAQKNPTAFYLCASSRTGLNEQFFGPGTRLTVL.

The V gene is TRBV14, the J gene TRBJ2-7; TRBD2 is a possible D gene (6 bases). The CDR3 covers 14 residues. CDR1 and CDR2 (germline): SGHDN, FVKESK. V gave up 6 bases and J gave up 2 bases, with 14 bases separating them. The DNA of the CDR3 is TGTGCCAGCAGTGACCGGGACTGGGCCTACGAGCAGTACTTC. Translation: CASSDRDWAYEQYF.